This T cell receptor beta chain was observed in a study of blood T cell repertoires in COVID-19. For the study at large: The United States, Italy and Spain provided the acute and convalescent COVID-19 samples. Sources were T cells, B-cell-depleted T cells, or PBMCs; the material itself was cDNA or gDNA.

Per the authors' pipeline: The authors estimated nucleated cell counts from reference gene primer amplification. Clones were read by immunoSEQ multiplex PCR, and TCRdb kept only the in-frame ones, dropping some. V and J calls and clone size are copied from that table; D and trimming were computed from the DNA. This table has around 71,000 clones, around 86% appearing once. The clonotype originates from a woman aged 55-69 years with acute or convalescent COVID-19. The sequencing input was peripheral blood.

The CDR3 bases are TGCGCCAGCAGCTTTTACAGGAACACCGGGGAGCTGTTTTTT. Translated: CASSFYRNTGELFF. This chain uses TRBV5-1 with TRBJ2-2; D gene uncertain. The CDR3 extends over 14 amino acids. Germline CDR1 SGHRS, CDR2 YFSETQ. V was cut by 2 bases and J by 1 base, with 6 bases left in between.